The T cell receptor (beta chain) under discussion was sequenced for a study of shared clonotypes between healthy human individuals. For the study at large: Each donor's CD4 naive and CD4 memory cells filled three plates apiece, CD8 naive two, and CD8 memory one.

Genomic DNA from each subset was divided evenly over several immunoSEQ plates. Some clones are missing from TCRdb's copy, which holds only in-frame ones; the method was immunoSEQ multiplex PCR. The table lists fewer than 3 million clones, 85% to 95% of them singletons. CDR3 length equals 11 residues. Germline V gene lookup returns CDR1 SGHDN and CDR2 FVKESK. Trimming left V 6 bases short and J 14 bases short, with 15 bases between. Study results and limitations: Donor scarcity curtailed the genetic and exposure-history diversity represented herein.

As to this clone: Its target is not known.

Donors, without exception, were Caucasian adults residing in Nashville, Tennessee. The sample taken for sequencing was naive CD4+ T cells from PBMCs. Described subset: CD45RA+ positively selected. The chain recombines TRBV14 with TRBJ2-3; possible D gene TRBD1, 6 bases. This receptor was identified in a man between 18 and 29 years old in good health. Some clones in this sample may be carry-over from other donors' samples. This CDR3 is CASSRDIKRYF. As DNA, the CDR3 is TGTGCCAGCAGTCGGGACATAAAACGGTATTTT.